This T cell receptor beta chain came from a study of blood T cell repertoires in COVID-19. The wider study: T cells, B-cell-depleted T cells, or PBMCs supplied cDNA or gDNA.

Trimming left V 2 bases short and J 5 bases short, with 15 bases between. Germline CDR1 is SGHVS and CDR2 is FNYEAQ. The CDR3 contains 15 residues. Clones were read by immunoSEQ multiplex PCR, and TCRdb kept only the in-frame ones, dropping some. The top ten hold roughly 4.8% of the sample, which has 120,000 to 150,000 clones, 84% seen once. This clone was counted a single time. V and J are TRBV7-6 and TRBJ2-5; weak D call: TRBD2 (5 bases). The receptor was derived from a human donor in a cohort sampled during active COVID-19. Material: peripheral blood. The CDR3 bases are TGTGCCAGCAGCTTAAGCCGAGGAAGCGGTGAGACCCAGTACTTC. It encodes CASSLSRGSGETQYF. The whole variable domain, filled in from reference TRBV7-6 and TRBJ2-5, reads GAGVSQSPRYKVTKRGQDVALRCDPISGHVSLYWYRQALGQGPEFLTYFNYEAQQDKSGLPNDRFSAERPEGSISTLTIQRTEQRDSAMYRCASSLSRGSGETQYFGPGTRLLVL.